Presented here are 23 T cell receptor beta chains from one specimen sequenced in a study of PD-1 blockade in classical Hodgkin lymphoma. All trial patients relapsed after autologous stem cell transplantation. Clones were read by immunoSEQ multiplex PCR, and TCRdb kept only the in-frame ones, dropping some. The sample gives approximately 36,000 clones, more than 65% of which show up once; approximately 14% is in the top ten. Specimen: peripheral blood mononuclear cells (PBMCs), collected before the second cycle of nivolumab. All receptors derive from a human donor with classical Hodgkin lymphoma.

V is TRBV5-1 and J is TRBJ2-1; TRBD2 matches 9 bases. This CDR3 spans 16 amino acids. The V gene end was trimmed by 0 bases and the J gene end by 8 bases; junction bases not matched to a gene: 9. Germline V gives CDR1 SGHRS, CDR2 YFSETQ. For the CDR3, the DNA is TGCGCCAGCAGCTTGGAGAAAGAGCGGGGGGTCGATGAGCAGTTCTTC. Protein product: CASSLEKERGVDEQFF.

This chain connects TRBV4-2 to TRBJ2-1, with 7 bases matching TRBD1. Germline lookup yields CDR1 LGHNA and CDR2 YNFKEQ. The CDR3 sequence is 18 residues long. With 6 bases clipped from V and 7 bases from J, the junction kept 21 bases outside the gene matches. CDR3 amino acids: CASRPTASYRGLRNEQFF. For the CDR3, the DNA is TGTGCCAGCAGGCCAACCGCCTCTTACAGGGGTTTACGGAATGAGCAGTTCTTC.

This clone has only a few counts. This chain uses TRBV6-5 with TRBJ1-1; tentatively, D is TRBD1 (5 bases). The length of the CDR3 is 15 residues. V was trimmed by 0 bases and J by 1 base, leaving 9 bases between them. The germline V gene has CDR1 MNHEY and CDR2 SVGAGI. For the CDR3, the DNA is TGTGCCAGCAGTTACTCTTCAGGGCAGAACACTGAAGCTTTCTTT. This encodes CASSYSSGQNTEAFF.

The chain is built from TRBV4-1 and TRBJ2-7; the D is unclear. This CDR3 is 12 amino acids long. Germline lookup yields CDR1 MGHRA and CDR2 YSYEKL. The germline V and J ends were trimmed by 3 bases and 6 bases, with 9 bases remaining between them. The CDR3 here is CASSHPHGEQYF. Written as DNA, the CDR3 is TGCGCCAGCAGCCACCCCCACGGCGAGCAGTACTTC.

V gene TRBV7-6 combines with J gene TRBJ1-4, with 9 bases matching TRBD1. Germline values: CDR1 SGHVS, CDR2 FNYEAQ. CDR3 length equals 16 residues. V shed 6 bases and J 5 bases; nucleotides not matched to a gene: 10. This chain's CDR3 is CASSPGQGTINEKLFF. In DNA form, the CDR3 reads TGTGCCAGCAGTCCCGGACAGGGGACAATAAATGAAAAACTGTTTTTT. The full variable domain, completed using reference TRBV7-6 and TRBJ1-4, is GAGVSQSPRYKVTKRGQDVALRCDPISGHVSLYWYRQALGQGPEFLTYFNYEAQQDKSGLPNDRFSAERPEGSISTLTIQRTEQRDSAMYRCASSPGQGTINEKLFFGSGTQLSVL.

The genes are TRBV20-1 and TRBJ2-6, with D unresolved. The CDR3 totals 11 residues. V lost 3 bases, J lost 5 bases, and 2 bases lay in between. CDR1 is DFQATT and CDR2 is SNEGSKA in the germline V gene (reference sequence). CDR3 in amino acids: CSARRANVLTF. CDR3 nucleotides: TGCAGTGCTAGGAGGGCCAACGTCCTGACTTTC.

This clone occurred a few times. The CDR3 DNA is TGTGCCAGCAGCCTAGTGTCTTCTAGCGGGAGTTGGTTTTCCTACGAGCAGTACTTC. It translates to CASSLVSSSGSWFSYEQYF. The rearrangement uses TRBV7-2 and TRBJ2-7; 10 bases fit TRBD2. V trimming: 5 bases; J trimming: 1 base; junction bases outside the gene matches: 17. The germline gives CDR1 SGHTA, CDR2 FQGNSA. The CDR3 extends over 19 amino acids.

V and J are TRBV4-1 and TRBJ1-3; D is perhaps TRBD1 (5 bases). Deletions cut 0 bases from V and 4 bases from J, with 7 bases between. The CDR3 runs to 14 residues. Germline assignment: CDR1 MGHRA and CDR2 YSYEKL. In DNA, the CDR3 is TGCGCCAGCAGCCAAGAGAAGGGGGGAAACACCATATATTTT. It yields the protein CASSQEKGGNTIYF.

Written as DNA, the CDR3 is TGTGCCAGCAGCTTGTACCGGGACAGGGGCGAGGAGAACACTGAAGCTTTCTTT. Translation gives CASSLYRDRGEENTEAFF. This rearrangement joins TRBV5-8 to TRBJ1-1; 10 nucleotides line up with TRBD1. The CDR3 sequence is 18 residues long. Germline CDR1 and CDR2: SGHTS and YDEGEE. Germline trimming cut 1 base from V and 1 base from J; bases unmatched to any gene: 10.

For this clone: In the same sample, other DNA sequences code for this CDR3. The CDR3 here is CASSLAGGGSYEQYF. CDR3 in DNA: TGTGCCAGCAGCTTAGCAGGTGGAGGGTCCTACGAGCAGTACTTC. The chain links TRBV7-8 to TRBJ2-7, with a weak D call TRBD2 (6 bases). This CDR3 is built from 15 residues. The germline gives CDR1 SGHVS, CDR2 FQNEAQ. V lost 0 bases to trimming and J lost 1 base, with 10 bases between them.

The chain carries TRBV29-1 and TRBJ1-1, with 8 bases matching TRBD1. V gave up 6 bases and J gave up 0 bases; unmatched junction bases: 9. The CDR3 length is 15 residues. In germline, CDR1 is SQVTM, CDR2 ANQGSEA. The CDR3 DNA reads as TGCAGCGTCAGAGGGACAGGTCCAATGAACACTGAAGCTTTCTTT. Amino acids: CSVRGTGPMNTEAFF.

V and J are TRBV7-3 and TRBJ1-4; 7 bases map to TRBD1. Germline CDR1 SGHTA, CDR2 FQGTGA. V lost 4 bases, J lost 7 bases, and 9 bases stayed unmatched. CDR3 length: 15 amino acids. The CDR3 DNA reads TGTGCCAGCAGCTCGACCGGGACAGCGGGTGAAAAACTGTTTTTT. Amino acid sequence: CASSSTGTAGEKLFF. Full variable domain (outside the CDR3, taken from reference TRBV7-3 and TRBJ1-4): GAGVSQTPSNKVTEKGKYVELRCDPISGHTALYWYRQSLGQGPEFLIYFQGTGAADDSGLPNDRFFAVRPEGSVSTLKIQRTERGDSAVYLCASSSTGTAGEKLFFGSGTQLSVL.

The CDR3 loop is CASSEFTAETQYF. The CDR3 DNA reads TGCGCCAGCAGTGAGTTTACTGCAGAGACCCAGTACTTC. This chain joins TRBV10-2 and TRBJ2-5, with D unclear. Germline loops: CDR1 WSHSY, CDR2 SAAADI. V was clipped by 1 base and J by 4 bases, with 7 bases between them. This CDR3 is built from 13 residues.

V and J are TRBV11-3 and TRBJ2-7; D gene unclear. V was trimmed by 3 bases and J by 6 bases, leaving 9 bases between them. The CDR3 sequence is 12 residues long. Germline CDR1 and CDR2: SGHNT and YENEEA. CDR3 nucleotide sequence: TGTGCCAGCAGCTTGGTGCGTGCCGAGCAGTACTTC. Residues: CASSLVRAEQYF.

This clone occurred a few times. The chain has TRBV18 and TRBJ2-1; D remains ambiguous. This CDR3 is built from 12 residues. CDR1 is KGHSH and CDR2 is LQKENI in the germline V gene. V was pared by 3 bases and J by 2 bases, with 2 bases between. DNA for the CDR3: TGTGCCAGCTCACCGCCCTACAATGAGCAGTTCTTC. It translates to CASSPPYNEQFF.

V gene TRBV19 combines with J gene TRBJ2-3; 7 bases are shared with TRBD2. V shed 6 bases and J 2 bases; nucleotides not matched to a gene: 11. The CDR3 length is 16 residues. Per germline, CDR1 LNHDA and CDR2 SQIVND (reference sequence). CDR3 coding DNA: TGTGCCAGTAGCCCCGCTAGCGGAGTTTACACAGATACGCAGTATTTT. Protein: CASSPASGVYTDTQYF.

V usage is TRBV4-2 and J usage is TRBJ2-3, with D possibly called TRBD1 or TRBD2 (7 bases each). The CDR3 runs to 18 residues. The V gene's germline CDR1 is LGHNA and CDR2 YNFKEQ. Trimming removed 2 bases from V and 0 bases from J, with 18 bases in between. The CDR3 spells CASSQPQGGYLSTDTQYF. Here the CDR3 DNA reads TGTGCCAGCAGCCAACCCCAGGGGGGGTACTTAAGCACAGATACGCAGTATTTT.

The chain joins TRBV7-2 to TRBJ2-1; 10 positions agree with TRBD2. V shed 0 bases and J 8 bases; nucleotides not matched to a gene: 7. CDR1 is SGHTA, CDR2 FQGNSA, per germline. This CDR3 is built from 16 residues. The CDR3: CASSLAGVAGGHEQFF. DNA for the CDR3: TGTGCCAGCAGCTTAGCGGGGGTAGCGGGAGGTCATGAGCAGTTCTTC. The full variable domain, with the rest looked up from reference TRBV7-2 and TRBJ2-1, is GAGVSQSPSNKVTEKGKDVELRCDPISGHTALYWYRQSLGQGLEFLIYFQGNSAPDKSGLPSDRFSAERTGGSVSTLTIQRTQQEDSAVYLCASSLAGVAGGHEQFFGPGTRLTVL.

The chain employs TRBV12-5 and TRBJ1-2; D remains ambiguous. Germline assignment: CDR1 LGHNT and CDR2 FRNRAP. Trimming stripped 1 base from V and 7 bases from J, with 13 bases between. The CDR3 extends over 14 amino acids. The CDR3 DNA follows: TGTGCTAGTGGTTTGGACACCCCCTACGGTGGCTACACCTTC. As protein: CASGLDTPYGGYTF.

This clone has just a few counts. The chain carries TRBV5-1 and TRBJ1-1, with a possible D match to TRBD1 (6 bases). V lost 0 bases and J lost 4, with 19 bases in between. The germline CDR1 and CDR2 sequences are SGHRS and YFSETQ. The CDR3 runs to 17 residues. The DNA for the CDR3 is TGCGCCAGCAGCTTGGCTCGGGACACCAGACTTGGCACTGAAGCTTTCTTT. Encoded protein: CASSLARDTRLGTEAFF.

This rearrangement joins TRBV5-6 to TRBJ2-5; D ambiguous. The ends were cut back, 3 bases at V and 0 bases at J, with 6 bases in the middle. This CDR3 has 13 residues. Germline V gene data show CDR1 as SGHDT and CDR2 as YYEEEE. The CDR3 DNA sequence: TGTGCCAGCAGCTCGGATTACCAAGAGACCCAGTACTTC. Translated: CASSSDYQETQYF.

V and J are TRBV28 and TRBJ1-1; 11 nucleotides agree with TRBD1. The CDR3 spans 13 residues. Trimming took 4 bases from V and 11 from J; bases not matched to a gene: 6. Germline loops: CDR1 MDHEN, CDR2 SYDVKM. The CDR3, as DNA: TGTGCCAGCAGTTGGGGACAGGGGGGACGCGCTTTCTTT. Amino acid sequence: CASSWGQGGRAFF.

This sequence joins TRBV4-1 and TRBJ2-5; TRBD1 is a possible D gene (5 bases). CDR1 is MGHRA and CDR2 is YSYEKL in the germline V gene. The CDR3 covers 16 residues. V shed 0 bases and J shed 5 bases, with 16 bases lying between them. DNA for the CDR3: TGCGCCAGCAGCCAAGATAGTGGGGCCAGCTGGGAGACCCAGTACTTC. Encoded protein: CASSQDSGASWETQYF.